The source of this T cell receptor beta chain is a study of T cell repertoires in ileal Crohn's disease. Study information: About half received postoperative treatment, some ten with thiopurines and 15 to 20 anti-TNF.

For this clone: Its antigen remains unknown.

Study-level results: Active smokers at surgery had more clonal expansions than non-smokers. Endoscopy was done a median approximately 6.7 months after surgery.

The germline V and J ends were trimmed by 5 bases and 8 bases, with 27 bases remaining between them. Germline V lookup: CDR1 LNHDA, CDR2 SQIVND (reference sequence). This CDR3 has 17 amino acids. Described time point: neoterminal ileum biopsy at postoperative endoscopy, about 6 months after surgery. This table comes from immunoSEQ multiplex PCR, and its TCRdb copy is limited to in-frame clones, with some not included. The repertoire holds about 11,000 clones, with roughly 80% as singletons. The chain links TRBV19 to TRBJ1-2, with no clear D. The sample comprised ileal tissue. This TCR derives from an adult with Crohn's disease. The CDR3, as DNA: TGTGCCAGTAGTCCGCGAGGAGGTGCCTTCCCCTCGCAGGGCTACACCTTC. It yields the protein CASSPRGGAFPSQGYTF.